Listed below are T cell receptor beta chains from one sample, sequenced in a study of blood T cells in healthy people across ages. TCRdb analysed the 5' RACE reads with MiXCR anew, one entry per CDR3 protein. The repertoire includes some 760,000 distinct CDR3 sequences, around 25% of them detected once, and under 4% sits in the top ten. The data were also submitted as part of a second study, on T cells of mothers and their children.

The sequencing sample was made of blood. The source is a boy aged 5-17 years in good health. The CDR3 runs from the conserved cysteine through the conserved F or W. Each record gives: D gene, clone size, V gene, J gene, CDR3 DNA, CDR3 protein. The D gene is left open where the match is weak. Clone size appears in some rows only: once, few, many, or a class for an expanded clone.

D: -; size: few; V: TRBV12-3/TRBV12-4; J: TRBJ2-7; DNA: TGTGCCAGTTGGGGAGGTGGTGGTGAGCAGTACTTC; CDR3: CASWGGGGEQYF
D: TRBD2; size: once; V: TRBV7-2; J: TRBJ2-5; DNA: TGTGCCAGCAGCTTGGGGACTAGCGGGGTCGGGTTACAAGAGACCCAGTACTTC; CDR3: CASSLGTSGVGLQETQYF
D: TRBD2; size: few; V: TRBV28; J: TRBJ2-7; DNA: TGTGCCAGCAGTTTGCGGGGGACTAGCTGCGAGCAGTACTTC; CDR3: CASSLRGTSCEQYF
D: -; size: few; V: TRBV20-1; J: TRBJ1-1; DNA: TGCAGGCAGACGATGAACACTGAAGCTTTCTTT; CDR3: CRQTMNTEAFF
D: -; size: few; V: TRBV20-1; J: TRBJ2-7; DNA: TGCAGTGCTAGTGAACTTGAGGACACCTACGAGCAGTACTTC; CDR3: CSASELEDTYEQYF
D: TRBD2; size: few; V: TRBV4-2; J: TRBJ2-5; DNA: TGTGCCAGCAGCCCAATCAGCGGGACTAGGGAGACCCAGTACTTC; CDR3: CASSPISGTRETQYF
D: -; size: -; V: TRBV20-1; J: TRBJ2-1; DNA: TGCAGTGCACCCCGGAGGAGCGGATACTACAATGAGCAGTTCTTC; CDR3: CSAPRRSGYYNEQFF
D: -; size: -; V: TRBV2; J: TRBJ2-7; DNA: TGTGCCAGCAGTGACACCTCCTACGAGCAGTACTTC; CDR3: CASSDTSYEQYF
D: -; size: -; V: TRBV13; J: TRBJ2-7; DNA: TGTGCCAGCAGCTTGCTAGCGCTTGGGGTCGAGCAGTACTTC; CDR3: CASSLLALGVEQYF
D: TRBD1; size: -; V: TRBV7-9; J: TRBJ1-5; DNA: TGTGCCAGCAGCTTAGATTCCCAGGGGGGGGGCAATCAGCCCCAGCATTTT; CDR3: CASSLDSQGGGNQPQHF
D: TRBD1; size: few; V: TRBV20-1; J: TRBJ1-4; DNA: TGCAGTGCTAGAGGACAGGGCTTTAATGAAAAACTGTTTTTT; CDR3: CSARGQGFNEKLFF
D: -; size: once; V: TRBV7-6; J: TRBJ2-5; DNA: TGTGCCAGCAGCTTAGAGCAGGGGTCTTTTCAGACCCAGTACTTC; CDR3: CASSLEQGSFQTQYF
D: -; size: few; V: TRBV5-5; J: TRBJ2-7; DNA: TGTGCCAGCAGCTCGACCCTGGAGAGCTCCTACGAGCAGTACTTC; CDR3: CASSSTLESSYEQYF
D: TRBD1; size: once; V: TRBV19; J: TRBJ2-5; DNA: TGTGCCAGTAGCCCCTTGACAGGGGCACGGAGCAAAGAGACCCAGTACTTC; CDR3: CASSPLTGARSKETQYF
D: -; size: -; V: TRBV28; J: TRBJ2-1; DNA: TGTGCCAGCAGAGATCTCTACAATGAGCAGTTCTTC; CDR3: CASRDLYNEQFF
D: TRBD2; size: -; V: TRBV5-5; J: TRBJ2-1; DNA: TGTGCCAGCAGCTTCGTAGCGGGGGGCTACAATGAGCAGTTCTTC; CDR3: CASSFVAGGYNEQFF
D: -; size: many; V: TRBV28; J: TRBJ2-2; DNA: TGTGCCAGCAGTACCCGACAGAACACCGGGGAGCTGTTTTTT; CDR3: CASSTRQNTGELFF
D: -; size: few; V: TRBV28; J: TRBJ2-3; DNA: TGTGCCAGCAGTTTATCGTGGCCTGGGACAGATACGCAGTATTTT; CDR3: CASSLSWPGTDTQYF
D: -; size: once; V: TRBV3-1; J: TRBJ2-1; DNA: TGTGCCAGCAGCCAAGATGAGTACAATGAGCAGTTCTTC; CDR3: CASSQDEYNEQFF
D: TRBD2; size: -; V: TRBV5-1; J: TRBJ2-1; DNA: TGCGCCAGCAGCTTGGAACCGGGACTAGCGGGAGGTTCCTACAATGAGCAGTTCTTC; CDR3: CASSLEPGLAGGSYNEQFF
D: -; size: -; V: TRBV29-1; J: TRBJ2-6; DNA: TGCAGCGTCCCGACTGGGGCCAACGTCCTGACTTTC; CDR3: CSVPTGANVLTF
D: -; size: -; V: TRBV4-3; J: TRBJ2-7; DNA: TGCGCCAGCAGCCAAGATTGGGGGACGGGACTCTACGAGCAGTACTTC; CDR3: CASSQDWGTGLYEQYF
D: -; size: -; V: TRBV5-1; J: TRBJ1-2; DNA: TGCGCCAGCAGCCCCCATGGGACGGATTATGGCTACACCTTC; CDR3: CASSPHGTDYGYTF
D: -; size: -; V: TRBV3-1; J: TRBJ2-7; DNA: TGTGCCAGCAGCCAAACATGGGGCGGAGCCTACGAGCAGTACTTC; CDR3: CASSQTWGGAYEQYF
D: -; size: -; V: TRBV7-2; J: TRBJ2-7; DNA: TGTGCCAGCAGCCAGGACAGCCCGTCCTACGAGCAGTACTTC; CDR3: CASSQDSPSYEQYF
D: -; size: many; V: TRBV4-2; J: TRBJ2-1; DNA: TGTGCCAGCAGCCAAGATCCGAGCTCCTACAATGAGCAGTTCTTC; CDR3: CASSQDPSSYNEQFF
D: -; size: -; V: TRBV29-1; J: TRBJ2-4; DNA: TGCAGCGTTGAAGATGGCGACAGTAAGCTGGCCAAAAACATTCAGTACTTC; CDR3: CSVEDGDSKLAKNIQYF
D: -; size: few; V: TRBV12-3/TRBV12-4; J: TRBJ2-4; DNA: TGTGCCAGCAGTTTAGCGCTCAAGCTAGCTATGGACTTC; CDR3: CASSLALKLAMDF
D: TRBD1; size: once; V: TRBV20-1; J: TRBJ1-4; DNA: TGCAGTGCTCAAGATAGGGGGCGACCCAGTGAAAAACTGTTTTTT; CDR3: CSAQDRGRPSEKLFF
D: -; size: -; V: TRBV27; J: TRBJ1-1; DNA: TGTGCCAGCAGTATGACCTGGAACACTGAAGCTTTCTTT; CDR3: CASSMTWNTEAFF
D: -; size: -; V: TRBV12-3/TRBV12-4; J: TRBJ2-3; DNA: TGTGCCAGCAGTAGAACCATAGTGAGCGCAGATACGGAGTATTTT; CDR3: CASSRTIVSADTEYF
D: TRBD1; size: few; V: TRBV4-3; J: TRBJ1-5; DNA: TGCGCTAGCAGCCAAGCGACAGGGAACAATCAGCCCCAGCATTTT; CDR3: CASSQATGNNQPQHF
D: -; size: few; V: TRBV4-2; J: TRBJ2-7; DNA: TGTGCCAGCAGCCAGCCAGGGGACTCTCCCTACGAGCAGTACTTC; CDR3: CASSQPGDSPYEQYF
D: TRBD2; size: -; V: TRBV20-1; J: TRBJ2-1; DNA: TGCAGTGCTAGCAGGGGCGGGGGGGCGAATGAGCAGTTCTTC; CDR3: CSASRGGGANEQFF
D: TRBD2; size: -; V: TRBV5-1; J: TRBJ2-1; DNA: TGCGCCAGCAGCTTGGAGACTAGCGGGAGTCTCGATGAGCAGTTCTTC; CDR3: CASSLETSGSLDEQFF
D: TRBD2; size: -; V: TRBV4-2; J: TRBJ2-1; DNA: TGTGCCAGCAGCCAAGACGCCGGACTAGCGGGCGATTACAATGAGCAGTTCTTC; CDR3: CASSQDAGLAGDYNEQFF
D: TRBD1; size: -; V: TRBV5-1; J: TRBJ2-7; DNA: TGCGCCAGCAGCTCCTGGACAGGGTGGTCCTACGAGCAGTACTTC; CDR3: CASSSWTGWSYEQYF
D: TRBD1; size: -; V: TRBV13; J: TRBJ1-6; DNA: TGTGCCAGCAGCGGCGGACAGGGGTTGACACCCCTCCACTTT; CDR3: CASSGGQGLTPLHF
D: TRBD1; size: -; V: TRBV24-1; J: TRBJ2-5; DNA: TGTGCCACCAGTGACTACCGGACAGGGGGGGAGACCCAGTACTTC; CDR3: CATSDYRTGGETQYF
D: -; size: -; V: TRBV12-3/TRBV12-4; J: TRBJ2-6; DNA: TGTGCCAGCAGTCATGGAGGGAGGACAGGGGCCAACGTCCTGACTTTC; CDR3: CASSHGGRTGANVLTF
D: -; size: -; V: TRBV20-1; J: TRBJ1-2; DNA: TGCAGTGCCCGGCCGTCTTATGGCTACACCTTC; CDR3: CSARPSYGYTF
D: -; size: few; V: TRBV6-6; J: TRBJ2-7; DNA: TGTGCCAGCAGTCGAGACGTGGACTACGAGCAGTACTTC; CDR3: CASSRDVDYEQYF
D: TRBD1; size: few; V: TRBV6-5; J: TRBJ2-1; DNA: TGTGCCAGCAGTTCCGACAGGGGGACTTACAATGAGCAGTTCTTC; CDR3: CASSSDRGTYNEQFF
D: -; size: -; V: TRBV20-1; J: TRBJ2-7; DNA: TGCAGTGCCGATGAGGGGTACCGGACAGCAAGCTACGAGCAGTACTTC; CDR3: CSADEGYRTASYEQYF
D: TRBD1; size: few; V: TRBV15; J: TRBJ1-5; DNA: TGTGCCACCAGCAGGGCTCGGACAGGGGTTAATCAGCCCCAGCATTTT; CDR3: CATSRARTGVNQPQHF
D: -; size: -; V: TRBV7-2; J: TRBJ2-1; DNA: TGTGCCAGCAGCCCCCTGCCGGCAGGTCGGAATGAGCAGTTCTTC; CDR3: CASSPLPAGRNEQFF
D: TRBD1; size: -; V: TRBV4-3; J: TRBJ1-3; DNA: TGCGCCAGCAGCCAAGACGGGACAGGGACTGGAAACACCATATATTTT; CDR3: CASSQDGTGTGNTIYF
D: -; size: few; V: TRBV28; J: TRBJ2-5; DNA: TGTGCCAGCAGTTTAGGGTTCGTCCGGGAGACCCAGTACTTC; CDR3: CASSLGFVRETQYF
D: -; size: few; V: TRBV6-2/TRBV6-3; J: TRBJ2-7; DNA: TGTGCCAGTAGTACGCTACAGGGTTGGGCCTACGAGCAGTACTTC; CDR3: CASSTLQGWAYEQYF
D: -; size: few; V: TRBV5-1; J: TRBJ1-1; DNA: TGCGCCAGCAGCTTGTGGGGGGGGCCTCTCACTGAAGCTTTCTTT; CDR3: CASSLWGGPLTEAFF
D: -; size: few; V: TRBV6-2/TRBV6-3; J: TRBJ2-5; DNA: TGTGCCAGCAACCGCCGGCCATCCCAAGAGACCCAGTACTTC; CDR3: CASNRRPSQETQYF
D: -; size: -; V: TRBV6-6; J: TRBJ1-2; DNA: TGTGCCAGCAGTTACGGGGTGAACTATGGCTACACCTTC; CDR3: CASSYGVNYGYTF
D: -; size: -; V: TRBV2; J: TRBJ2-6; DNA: TGTGCCAGCAGTGATGCGGGGCGGACTGGGGCCAACGTCCTGACTTTC; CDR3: CASSDAGRTGANVLTF
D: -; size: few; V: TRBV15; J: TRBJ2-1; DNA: TGTGCCACCAGCTTTCGGCGTCAGCCTGGGGGTAACAATGAGCAGTTCTTC; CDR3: CATSFRRQPGGNNEQFF